The 5 T cell receptor beta chains given below trace back to one sample, sequenced in a study of blood T cell repertoires in COVID-19. Profiling relied on immunoSEQ multiplex PCR, and the TCRdb table lists in-frame clones only, not all of them. The data contain over 300,000 clones, 85% of them singletons. Sequencing was done on a sample of peripheral blood. These receptors were taken from a human donor in a cohort sampled during active COVID-19.

This chain connects TRBV4-2 to TRBJ2-4, with a tentative D call TRBD1 (6 bases). Trimming pared 0 bases from V and 1 base from J, leaving 7 bases between. Per the germline V gene, CDR1 is LGHNA and CDR2 is YNFKEQ. The CDR3 loop spans 15 amino acids. CDR3 bases: TGTGCCAGCAGCCAAGATCAGGGGGCCAAAAACATTCAGTACTTC. This encodes CASSQDQGAKNIQYF.

The V gene is TRBV28, the J gene TRBJ2-7, with 7 positions matching TRBD2. Per the germline V gene, CDR1 is MDHEN and CDR2 is SYDVKM. The CDR3 is 13 residues long. The V segment lost 6 bases and the J segment 3 bases; nucleotides outside the gene matches: 5. CDR3 protein: CASRPGLLYEQYF. CDR3 nucleotide sequence: TGTGCCAGCAGGCCGGGACTACTCTACGAGCAGTACTTC.

The gene calls are TRBV25-1 and TRBJ1-1, with 7 bases aligning to TRBD1. CDR3 length equals 16 residues. Germline lookup yields CDR1 MGHDK and CDR2 SYGVNS. J gave up 0 bases and V 10 bases, and 14 bases lay outside the gene matches. CDR3 loop: CATSRGGTNMNTEAFF. In DNA, the CDR3 is TGTGCCACCTCAAGAGGGGGCACGAACATGAACACTGAAGCTTTCTTT.

The chain links TRBV19 to TRBJ1-1, with D uncertain. Germline CDR1 LNHDA, CDR2 SQIVND (reference sequence). This CDR3 is 12 amino acids long. Deletions cut 7 bases from V and 8 bases from J, with 14 bases between. CDR3 amino acids: CASTLRGTEAFF. The DNA of the CDR3 is TGTGCCAGTACCCTCCGGGGAACAGAAGCTTTCTTT.

The chain couples TRBV9 to TRBJ2-3; 9 bases are a match to TRBD2. The CDR3 covers 15 residues. V dropped 0 bases and J dropped 6; count of bases not matched to a gene: 5. CDR1 and CDR2 from the germline V gene are SGDLS and YYNGEE. The CDR3 region has the DNA TGTGCCAGCAGCGTAGCGGGACTAGCAGGCGATACGCAGTATTTT. Translation gives CASSVAGLAGDTQYF.